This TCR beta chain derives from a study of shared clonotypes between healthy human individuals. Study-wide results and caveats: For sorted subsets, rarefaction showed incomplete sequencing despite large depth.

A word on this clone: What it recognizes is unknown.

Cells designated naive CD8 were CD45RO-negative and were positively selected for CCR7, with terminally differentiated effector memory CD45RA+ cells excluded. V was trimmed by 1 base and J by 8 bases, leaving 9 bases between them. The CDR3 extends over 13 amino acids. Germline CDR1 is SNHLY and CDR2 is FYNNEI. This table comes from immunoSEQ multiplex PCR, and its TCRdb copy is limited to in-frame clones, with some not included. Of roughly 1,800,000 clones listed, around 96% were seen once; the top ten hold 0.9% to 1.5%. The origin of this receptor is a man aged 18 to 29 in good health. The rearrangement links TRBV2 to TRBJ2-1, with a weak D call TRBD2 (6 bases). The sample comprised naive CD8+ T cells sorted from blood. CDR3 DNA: TGTGCCAGCAGTGAAGGGGCGGGGCATGAGCAGTTCTTC. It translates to CASSEGAGHEQFF. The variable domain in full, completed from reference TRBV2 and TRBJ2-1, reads EPEVTQTPSHQVTQMGQEVILRCVPISNHLYFYWYRQILGQKVEFLVSFYNNEISEKSEIFDDQFSVERPDGSNFTLKIRSTKLEDSAMYFCASSEGAGHEQFFGPGTRLTVL.